This TCR beta chain was obtained from a study of high-grade serous ovarian cancer treatment subgroups. The overall study: On average, 14,192 reads and 6,000 to 8,000 unique TCR beta rearrangements were obtained per sample.

Repertoires were generated with immunoSEQ multiplex PCR, while TCRdb's copy carries only in-frame clones and drops some. The table includes about 30,000 clones, about 81% detected once. The study, taken as a whole, reports: Only CDR3 was analyzed; CDR1 and CDR2 were not. Clonal relatedness tracked neoantigen level, and by trend copy number and mutation load. Same-patient tumor repertoires overlapped at roughly 0.095 to 0.79; different patients barely overlapped.

The tumor samples were collected prior to definitive surgery or chemotherapy. The table lists this clone with a few counts. What it binds is not known. This CDR3 has 12 residues. Trimming cost V 0 bases and J 11 bases, with 8 bases left between them. The germline V gene encodes CDR1 MGHRA and CDR2 YSYEKL. This chain links TRBV4-1 with TRBJ2-1; no reliable D call. This TCR was recovered from a human donor with high-grade serous ovarian cancer. Input material: tumor tissue. The CDR3 protein is CASSQDPGQQFF. The CDR3 region has the DNA TGCGCCAGCAGCCAAGATCCTGGACAGCAGTTCTTC.